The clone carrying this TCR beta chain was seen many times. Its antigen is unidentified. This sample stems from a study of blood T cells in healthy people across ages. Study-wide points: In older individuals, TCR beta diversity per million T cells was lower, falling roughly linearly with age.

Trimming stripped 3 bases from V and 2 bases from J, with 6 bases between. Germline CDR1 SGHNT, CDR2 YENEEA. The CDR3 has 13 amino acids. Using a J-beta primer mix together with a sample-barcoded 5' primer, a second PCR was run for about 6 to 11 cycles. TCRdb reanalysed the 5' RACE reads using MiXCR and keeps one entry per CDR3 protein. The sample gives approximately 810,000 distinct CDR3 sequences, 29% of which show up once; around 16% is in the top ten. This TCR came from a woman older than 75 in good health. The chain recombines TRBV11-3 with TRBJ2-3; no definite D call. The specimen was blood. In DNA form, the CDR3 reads TGTGCCAGCAGCTTGTCCGTCACAGATACGCAGTATTTT. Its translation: CASSLSVTDTQYF.